The 32 T cell receptor beta chains below all came from one sample that was sequenced in a study of T cell repertoires in cytomegalovirus infection. TCRdb analysed the reads with MiXCR anew, one entry per CDR3 protein. Of approximately 700,000 distinct CDR3 sequences in the sample, under 40% were seen once. Sequencing was performed on PBMCs. The receptors derive from a human donor in good health (CMV status not recorded). Some clones in this sample may be carry-over from other donors' samples.

With respect to this clonotype: A read error may be the cause here, since a much bigger clone is one base away. The chain joins TRBV11-2 to TRBJ2-7; D call uncertain. The CDR3 loop spans 15 amino acids. The V end lost 3 bases, the J end lost 0 bases, and 12 bases lay between the germline ends. Per germline, CDR1 SGHAT and CDR2 FQNNGV. As DNA, the CDR3 is TGTGCCAGCAGCTTCCGTTTGTGGATCTCCTACGAGCAGTACTTC. It translates to CASSFRLWISYEQYF.

The rearrangement links TRBV6-1 to TRBJ1-2; the match to TRBD1 covers 9 bases. The CDR3 loop spans 14 amino acids. Germline CDR1 MNHNS, CDR2 SASEGT. V shed 0 bases and J 6 bases; nucleotides not matched to a gene: 2. CDR3 amino acids: CASSEAGQGHGYTF. DNA of the CDR3: TGTGCCAGCAGTGAAGCCGGACAGGGGCATGGCTACACCTTC.

This clonotype came up once. A much larger clone lies a single base off, so this may be a read error. The gene calls are TRBV28 and TRBJ1-1; no firm D call. The CDR3 loop spans 16 amino acids. Germline lookup yields CDR1 MDHEN and CDR2 SYDVKM. CDR3 in DNA: TGTTCCAGCAGCCCCGCAGGAATTGACTGGTACACTGAAGCTTTCTTT. Its translation: CSSSPAGIDWYTEAFF.

The rearrangement links TRBV12-3 or TRBV12-4 to TRBJ1-2; D not certain. The CDR3 extends over 14 amino acids. Trimming stripped 5 bases from V and 4 bases from J, with 14 bases between. In DNA, the CDR3 is TGTGCCAGCAGTCGCCGGGAGAGGTCCTATGGCTACACCTTC. Encoded protein: CASSRRERSYGYTF.

This clonotype has at least ten counts. The J gene is TRBJ1-2, the V gene TRBV19; D is ambiguous. Germline lookup yields CDR1 LNHDA and CDR2 SQIVND (reference sequence). The CDR3 consists of 13 residues. Trimming pared 5 bases from V and 2 bases from J, leaving 9 bases between. CDR3 bases: TGTGCCAGTAGTGAACCAGGCAACTATGGCTACACCTTC. Protein product: CASSEPGNYGYTF. Full variable domain (missing parts from reference TRBV19 and TRBJ1-2): DGGITQSPKYLFRKEGQNVTLSCEQNLNHDAMYWYRQDPGQGLRLIYYSQIVNDFQKGDIAEGYSVSREKKESFPLTVTSAQKNPTAFYLCASSEPGNYGYTFGSGTRLTVV.

V usage is TRBV12-3 or TRBV12-4 and J usage is TRBJ2-7, with D perhaps matching TRBD2 (5 bases). V lost 3 bases, J lost 6 bases, and 12 bases lay in between. The CDR3 has 13 residues. CDR3 in amino acids: CASSFPSGGEQYF. As DNA, the CDR3 is TGTGCCAGCAGTTTTCCCTCAGGAGGCGAGCAGTACTTC.

Comments on this clonotype: The germline gene is not matched at one end of the junction; a read error may be the cause. V is TRBV4-1 and J is TRBJ2-7; D may be TRBD2 (5 bases). Germline V gene data show CDR1 as MGHRA and CDR2 as YSYEKL. This CDR3 region has 14 residues. This CDR3 is CASSQDTGSYEKYF. Written as DNA, the CDR3 is TGCGCCAGCAGTCAAGATACGGGAAGCTACGAGAAGTACTTC.

The J gene is TRBJ1-1, the V gene TRBV20-1; unclear D gene. This CDR3 is 12 amino acids long. Per the germline V gene, CDR1 is DFQATT and CDR2 is SNEGSKA (reference sequence). Trimming pared 0 bases from V and 7 bases from J, leaving 9 bases between. CDR3 protein: CSARDATFEAFF. In nucleotides, the CDR3 is TGCAGTGCTAGAGATGCCACCTTTGAAGCTTTCTTT.

CDR3 sequence: CASSPRTTNEKLFF. In DNA form, the CDR3 reads TGTGCCAGCTCACCTAGGACAACTAATGAAAAACTGTTTTTT. This rearrangement joins TRBV18 to TRBJ1-4; D unclear. Germline CDR1 KGHSH, CDR2 LQKENI. The CDR3 loop spans 14 amino acids. Trimming took off 3 bases at V and 0 bases at J, with 5 bases between the two ends.

The chain joins TRBV6-4 to TRBJ2-3, with 10 bases aligning to TRBD2. Per germline, CDR1 MRHNA and CDR2 SNTAGT. This CDR3 contains 15 residues. Trimming cost V 5 bases and J 4 bases; bases outside gene matches: 6. The CDR3 DNA sequence: TGTGCCAGCAGTCCAAGCGGGGGGGCGTCAGATACGCAGTATTTT. It specifies CASSPSGGASDTQYF.

This chain links TRBV3-1 with TRBJ2-7; maybe TRBD1 (5 bases). CDR3 length: 17 amino acids. Germline CDR1 is LGHDT and CDR2 is YNNKEL (reference sequence). V was shortened by 1 base and J by 0 bases, with 16 bases between the two germline ends. DNA of the CDR3: TGTGCCAGCAGCCAAGTGGTCCCAGGGCGAAGCTCCTACGAGCAGTACTTC. This sequence encodes CASSQVVPGRSSYEQYF.

The chain uses TRBV7-8 and TRBJ1-4; 8 bases fit TRBD1. CDR1 is SGHVS, CDR2 FQNEAQ, per germline. The CDR3 is 16 amino acids. The V and J ends lost 3 bases and 8 bases, in that order; junction bases with no gene match: 11. CDR3 sequence (DNA): TGTGCCAGCAGCTTTTATGTGGGACAGGTTCAAGAAAAACTGTTTTTT. Its protein product is CASSFYVGQVQEKLFF. Full variable domain (remainder filled in from reference TRBV7-8 and TRBJ1-4): GAGVSQSPRYKVAKRGQDVALRCDPISGHVSLFWYQQALGQGPEFLTYFQNEAQLDKSGLPSDRFFAERPEGSVSTLKIQRTQQEDSAVYLCASSFYVGQVQEKLFFGSGTQLSVL.

This clonotype was picked up a small number of times. This chain links TRBV27 with TRBJ1-5; D gene unclear. The CDR3 is 14 amino acids. V lost 5 bases and J lost 3, with 11 bases in between. The germline CDR1 and CDR2 sequences are MNHEY and SMNVEV (reference sequence). The CDR3 loop is CASSLHSSNQPQHF. CDR3 nucleotides: TGTGCCAGCAGTCTCCACAGCTCCAATCAGCCCCAGCATTTT.

The chain joins TRBV29-1 to TRBJ2-1, with D maybe TRBD2 (6 bases). This CDR3 region has 15 residues. V dropped 1 base and J dropped 2 bases, with 12 bases sitting between them. Germline-derived CDR1 and CDR2 are SQVTM and ANQGSEA. The CDR3 bases are TGCAGCGTTGAAGTTGGAGGGGTCGCCTACAATGAGCAGTTCTTC. The encoded protein is CSVEVGGVAYNEQFF.

This clonotype occurred once. The V gene is TRBV11-1, the J gene TRBJ2-1, with a weak D call TRBD2 (5 bases). Trimming left V 1 base short and J 7 bases short, with 17 bases between. The CDR3 length is 16 residues. Germline V gene data show CDR1 as SGHAT and CDR2 as FQDESV (reference sequence). DNA for the CDR3: TGTGCCAGCAGCTTAGATGGGGAGAGGAGGTCGAATGAGCAGTTCTTC. Protein product: CASSLDGERRSNEQFF.

This clonotype has a handful of counts. The gene calls are TRBV28 and TRBJ1-6; D is ambiguous. With 4 bases removed from V and 7 bases from J, the gap between germline ends came to 20 bases. CDR1 and CDR2 from the germline V gene are MDHEN and SYDVKM. There are 17 residues in the CDR3. In nucleotides, the CDR3 is TGTGCCAGCAGTTATGCCGTCGAGGAGACGTGGAATTCACCCCTCCACTTT. Translating it yields CASSYAVEETWNSPLHF. The full variable domain, its missing parts supplied by reference TRBV28 and TRBJ1-6, is DVKVTQSSRYLVKRTGEKVFLECVQDMDHENMFWYRQDPGLGLRLIYFSYDVKMKEKGDIPEGYSVSREKKERFSLILESASTNQTSMYLCASSYAVEETWNSPLHFGNGTRLTVT.

The chain recombines TRBV28 with TRBJ1-2, with 8 bases that match TRBD1. The CDR3 spans 14 residues. The V segment lost 8 bases and the J segment 8 bases; nucleotides outside the gene matches: 13. Germline V CDR1 and CDR2: MDHEN, SYDVKM. This CDR3 reads CASQTGQGVRGYTF. The CDR3 region has the DNA TGTGCCAGCCAGACCGGACAGGGTGTAAGGGGCTACACCTTC.

The DNA for the CDR3 is TGTGCCAGCAGTTACTCGCGGACATCCGTGAACACTGAAGCTTTCTTT. Protein sequence: CASSYSRTSVNTEAFF. The V and J genes are TRBV6-5 and TRBJ1-1; D might be TRBD1 (5 bases). CDR1 is MNHEY, CDR2 SVGAGI, per germline. This CDR3 region has 16 residues. Trimming cost V 0 bases and J 0 bases, with 11 bases left between them.

Note on this clonotype: An end of the junction differs from the germline gene, which may be a read error. The chain couples TRBV30 to TRBJ2-2; TRBD2 is a possible D gene (5 bases). Germline values: CDR1 GTSNPN, CDR2 SVGIG (reference sequence). The CDR3 is 17 amino acids. The CDR3 nucleotides read TGTGCCTGGCGGTTGATGCCCAGAGGGAGAAGCACCGGGAAGCTGTTTTTT. It is translated as CAWRLMPRGRSTGKLFF.

This rearrangement joins TRBV4-1 to TRBJ1-6; no clear D gene. The V end lost 1 base, the J end lost 3 bases, and 7 bases lay between the germline ends. This CDR3 comprises 15 residues. Germline-derived CDR1 and CDR2 are MGHRA and YSYEKL. The CDR3 spells CASSQGEDYNSPLHF. The CDR3 nucleotides read TGCGCCAGCAGCCAAGGGGAAGACTATAATTCACCCCTCCACTTT.

This chain uses TRBV28 with TRBJ1-1; D uncertain. This CDR3 comprises 15 residues. Looked up from germline, CDR1 is MDHEN and CDR2 is SYDVKM. Deletions cut 5 bases from V and 5 bases from J, with 18 bases between. The CDR3 is CASSPHRPGITEAFF. The CDR3 DNA reads TGTGCCAGCAGTCCCCACCGCCCGGGTATTACTGAAGCTTTCTTT.

This clonotype was observed a few times. The V call is TRBV6-1, the J call TRBJ2-2; 9 bases are shared with TRBD2. After removal of 4 bases from V and 6 bases from J, the junction contained 6 bases not matched to a gene. CDR1 and CDR2 (germline): MNHNS, SASEGT. This CDR3 has 15 residues. As DNA, the CDR3 is TGTGCCAGCAGTGGGCTAGCGGGACTCGCCGGGGAGCTGTTTTTT. Encoded protein: CASSGLAGLAGELFF.

In this sample, this clonotype turned up a few times. CDR3 residues: CASSSPGAGTDTQYF. Written as DNA, the CDR3 is TGTGCCAGCAGTTCACCAGGGGCGGGGACAGATACGCAGTATTTT. The rearrangement uses TRBV27 and TRBJ2-3, with D possibly called TRBD1 or TRBD2 (6 bases each). V was trimmed by 4 bases and J by 3 bases, leaving 14 bases between them. The CDR3 loop spans 15 amino acids. Germline-derived CDR1 and CDR2 are MNHEY and SMNVEV (reference sequence).

This clonotype was seen a few times. The V call is TRBV24-1, the J call TRBJ2-7; no definite D call. CDR3 length: 14 residues. The germline V and J ends were trimmed by 7 bases and 2 bases, with 14 bases remaining between them. CDR1 and CDR2 from the germline V gene are KGHDR and SFDVKD. CDR3 residues: CATRDDNPPYEQYF. The CDR3 DNA reads as TGTGCCACCAGAGACGACAATCCACCCTACGAGCAGTACTTC.

As for this clonotype: In this CDR3 the conserved last residue, phenylalanine or tryptophan, is missing, so a read error is likely. The chain has TRBV6-2 or TRBV6-3 and TRBJ2-1, with TRBD2 matching 11 bases. The germline V gene encodes CDR1 MNHEY and CDR2 SVGEGT. This CDR3 is 20 amino acids long. Unmatched junction bases numbered 22, after V lost 6 bases and J lost 6 bases. This chain's CDR3 is CASRTGLAALPGGGGNEQFL. The CDR3 DNA reads as TGTGCCAGCAGAACGGGACTAGCGGCTTTACCGGGGGGTGGTGGCAATGAGCAGTTCTTA.

V and J are TRBV5-6 and TRBJ2-3; 10 bases map to TRBD2. CDR1 is SGHDT and CDR2 is YYEEEE in the germline V gene. The CDR3 sequence is 17 residues long. Trimming at V came to 2 bases and at J to 2 bases, leaving 8 bases not matched to a gene. The CDR3 is CASSLKREGHITDTQYF. CDR3 in DNA: TGTGCCAGCAGCTTAAAGCGGGAGGGACACATCACAGATACGCAGTATTTT.

The V call is TRBV7-2, the J call TRBJ2-2; D perhaps matches TRBD2 (5 bases). V was shortened by 2 bases and J by 10 bases, with 17 bases between the two germline ends. The CDR3 has 15 residues. Germline V CDR1 and CDR2: SGHTA, FQGNSA. Here the CDR3 reads CASSLSPGYIVELFF. The CDR3 bases are TGTGCCAGCAGCTTATCTCCGGGGTACATCGTGGAGCTGTTTTTT.

The chain combines TRBV20-1 with TRBJ2-3, with 11 bases identical to TRBD2. Losses at the gene ends were 1 base for V and 4 bases for J; bases not matched to a gene: 10. The V gene's germline CDR1 is DFQATT and CDR2 SNEGSKA (reference sequence). This CDR3 spans 17 amino acids. CDR3 sequence: CSARGLGLAGGPDTQYF. The CDR3 DNA reads as TGCAGTGCTAGAGGTCTGGGGCTAGCGGGAGGTCCAGATACGCAGTATTTT.

This clonotype was seen a handful of times. The CDR3 spells CASSLRWQREAFF. CDR3 sequence (DNA): TGTGCCAGCAGCTTACGCTGGCAACGAGAAGCTTTCTTT. V is TRBV7-2 and J is TRBJ1-1; no clear D gene. The CDR3 covers 13 residues. V lost 2 bases and J 8 bases, leaving 12 bases between the germline ends. Germline values: CDR1 SGHTA, CDR2 FQGNSA.

This clonotype turned up a few times. This chain links TRBV7-9 with TRBJ2-3; the match to TRBD1 covers 8 bases. With 4 bases clipped from V and 7 bases from J, the junction kept 10 bases outside the gene matches. From germline, CDR1 is SEHNR and CDR2 FQNEAQ (reference sequence). This CDR3 has 15 residues. The CDR3 sequence: CASSSRSRGPNTQYF. The CDR3 nucleotides read TGTGCCAGCAGCTCACGCTCCAGGGGGCCGAATACGCAGTATTTT.

This clonotype was counted only a few times. V gene TRBV7-2 combines with J gene TRBJ2-3, with 11 bases identical to TRBD2. Per germline, CDR1 SGHTA and CDR2 FQGNSA. The V gene end was trimmed by 6 bases and the J gene end by 0 bases; junction bases not matched to a gene: 5. The CDR3 has 16 amino acids. The chain's CDR3 is CASRPIAGGSTDTQYF. CDR3 in DNA: TGTGCCAGCAGACCTATAGCGGGGGGGAGCACAGATACGCAGTATTTT.

This clonotype was observed a handful of times. This chain uses TRBV28 with TRBJ2-1; D is unresolved. The CDR3 totals 11 residues. V gave up 1 base and J gave up 9 bases, with 4 bases separating them. CDR1 and CDR2 from the germline V gene are MDHEN and SYDVKM. CDR3 region: CASSLFLEQFF. CDR3 DNA: TGTGCCAGCAGTTTATTCCTTGAGCAGTTCTTC. The full variable domain, completed using reference TRBV28 and TRBJ2-1, is DVKVTQSSRYLVKRTGEKVFLECVQDMDHENMFWYRQDPGLGLRLIYFSYDVKMKEKGDIPEGYSVSREKKERFSLILESASTNQTSMYLCASSLFLEQFFGPGTRLTVL.